One sample yielded the 28 T cell receptor beta chains listed below, sequenced in a study of blood T cell repertoires in COVID-19. Repertoires were generated with immunoSEQ multiplex PCR, while TCRdb's copy carries only in-frame clones and drops some. The sample shows a few hundred thousand clones, about 87% of them seen only once. Sequences were obtained from peripheral blood. These receptors all come from a woman aged 25 to 39 who had recovered from COVID-19.

The chain is built from TRBV7-9 and TRBJ1-1, with 9 bases fitting TRBD1. Germline V gene data show CDR1 as SEHNR and CDR2 as FQNEAQ (reference sequence). V lost 1 base, J lost 5 bases, and 8 bases stayed unmatched. CDR3 size: 16 residues. CDR3 sequence: CASSLGGQGKYTEAFF. For the CDR3, the DNA is TGTGCCAGCAGCTTAGGGGGACAGGGTAAATATACTGAAGCTTTCTTT.

This clone was picked up one time. This chain links TRBV5-6 with TRBJ2-7, with D uncertain. Germline CDR1 is SGHDT and CDR2 is YYEEEE. The length of the CDR3 is 13 residues. Trimming removed 4 bases at V and 2 bases at J, with 10 bases between. DNA for the CDR3: TGTGCCAGCAGCGTCGACACTGCCTACGAGCAGTACTTC. This sequence encodes CASSVDTAYEQYF. The variable domain in full, completed from reference TRBV5-6 and TRBJ2-7, reads DAGVTQSPTHLIKTRGQQVTLRCSPKSGHDTVSWYQQALGQGPQFIFQYYEEEERQRGNFPDRFSGHQFPNYSSELNVNALLLGDSALYLCASSVDTAYEQYFGPGTRLTVT.

This chain joins TRBV12-3 or TRBV12-4 and TRBJ2-5, with no clear D. V lost 4 bases and J lost 5, with 8 bases in between. This CDR3 contains 12 residues. The CDR3 is CASSSLSETQYF. In DNA form, the CDR3 reads TGTGCCAGCAGTTCTCTTAGTGAGACCCAGTACTTC.

The rearrangement links TRBV2 to TRBJ2-5; 7 bases agree with TRBD2. There are 13 residues in the CDR3. Per germline, CDR1 SNHLY and CDR2 FYNNEI. J lost 2 bases, V lost 8 bases, and 5 bases had no gene match. In nucleotides, the CDR3 is TGTGCCAGCTCCCTAGCGGAACAAGAGACCCAGTACTTC. It specifies CASSLAEQETQYF.

The V gene is TRBV9, the J gene TRBJ2-3, with unresolved D. V lost 3 bases to trimming and J lost 4 bases, with 15 bases between them. Germline V gene lookup returns CDR1 SGDLS and CDR2 YYNGEE. The CDR3 is made up of 15 amino acids. DNA for the CDR3: TGTGCCAGCAGCGAGGCCACCCGCCGGGCAGATACGCAGTATTTT. Residues: CASSEATRRADTQYF.

The chain employs TRBV3-1 (or the pseudogene TRBV3-2) and TRBJ2-3, with 7 bases identical to TRBD1. Germline V gene sequence: CDR1 LGHDT, CDR2 YNNKEL (reference sequence). The trim removed 4 bases at V and 7 bases at J, leaving 5 bases unmatched. The CDR3 contains 13 residues. In DNA, the CDR3 is TGTGCCAGCAGCCCTCGGACAGGAAATACGCAGTATTTT. It codes for CASSPRTGNTQYF.

This sequence joins TRBV10-3 and TRBJ2-5; 11 nucleotides agree with TRBD2. Trimming removed 2 bases from V and 3 bases from J; junction bases left unmatched: 5. Germline values: CDR1 ENHRY, CDR2 SYGVKD. This CDR3 contains 16 residues. The chain's CDR3 is CAISEGGTSGKETQYF. As DNA, the CDR3 is TGTGCCATCAGTGAGGGGGGGACTAGCGGAAAAGAGACCCAGTACTTC.

The chain recombines TRBV6-5 with TRBJ2-7; tentatively, D is TRBD2 (5 bases). Germline V CDR1 and CDR2: MNHEY, SVGAGI. V lost 2 bases and J 5 bases, leaving 7 bases between the germline ends. The CDR3 totals 12 residues. This chain's CDR3 is CASSYEGNEQYF. In DNA, the CDR3 is TGTGCCAGCAGTTACGAGGGAAACGAGCAGTACTTC.

The chain employs TRBV4-2 and TRBJ2-7; 10 nucleotides match TRBD1. The CDR3 is made up of 14 amino acids. Germline loops: CDR1 LGHNA, CDR2 YNFKEQ. V shed 4 bases and J 5 bases; nucleotides not matched to a gene: 5. Here the CDR3 reads CASSPWTGGNEQYF. CDR3 DNA sequence: TGTGCCAGCAGCCCATGGACAGGGGGAAACGAGCAGTACTTC.

This chain joins TRBV28 and TRBJ1-1, with D possibly TRBD1 on 6 matching bases. The CDR3 is 12 amino acids. Trimming took off 6 bases at V and 11 bases at J, with 16 bases between the two ends. In germline, CDR1 is MDHEN, CDR2 SYDVKM. CDR3 nucleotides: TGTGCCAGCAGCGAATACAGGGAGACGGCTTTCTTT. It codes for CASSEYRETAFF.

Of note for this clone: The sample has other DNA sequences that encode this CDR3 too. V usage is TRBV5-1 and J usage is TRBJ2-7, with 7 bases fitting TRBD1. This CDR3 is built from 15 residues. Germline CDR1 is SGHRS and CDR2 is YFSETQ. J gave up 2 bases and V 0 bases, and 5 bases lay outside the gene matches. The CDR3 sequence is CASSLGGTATYEQYF. The CDR3 DNA reads TGCGCCAGCAGCTTGGGAGGGACAGCTACCTACGAGCAGTACTTC.

The chain joins TRBV5-1 to TRBJ1-1; possibly TRBD1 for D (6 bases). Per the germline V gene, CDR1 is SGHRS and CDR2 is YFSETQ. Trimming took off 0 bases at V and 0 bases at J, with 12 bases between the two ends. The CDR3 consists of 16 residues. CDR3 DNA: TGCGCCAGCAGCTTGGCCGGGGGGGCCGTGAACACTGAAGCTTTCTTT. This translates into CASSLAGGAVNTEAFF.

The chain couples TRBV5-6 to TRBJ1-1; TRBD1 is a possible D gene (5 bases). Per the germline V gene, CDR1 is SGHDT and CDR2 is YYEEEE. V lost 0 bases to trimming and J lost 5 bases, with 14 bases between them. CDR3 length equals 15 residues. The DNA for the CDR3 is TGTGCCAGCAGCTTGGCCCCCGCAGGGTTGACTGAAGCTTTCTTT. It is translated as CASSLAPAGLTEAFF.

The chain uses TRBV7-8 and TRBJ2-3; 9 nucleotides line up with TRBD2. Trimming removed 3 bases from V and 6 bases from J; junction bases left unmatched: 10. This CDR3 comprises 16 residues. Germline CDR1 reads SGHVS; CDR2 reads FQNEAQ. DNA for the CDR3: TGTGCCAGCAGCTTTGTCTCTAGCGGGGTGATGGATACGCAGTATTTT. Translated, it gives CASSFVSSGVMDTQYF.

A note on this clone: A junction end diverges from the germline sequence, so it may reflect a read error. The V call is TRBV5-1, the J call TRBJ2-7; D is ambiguous. Germline V gene data show CDR1 as SGHRS and CDR2 as YFSETQ. There are 13 residues in the CDR3. Written as DNA, the CDR3 is TGCGCCAGCAGCTTGGAGTCTAGTATAGACGGCCACTTC. This encodes CASSLESSIDGHF.

CDR3 residues: CASSLRGPHEQYF. The CDR3 DNA reads as TGTGCCAGCAGTCTGAGGGGGCCCCACGAGCAGTACTTC. The gene calls are TRBV28 and TRBJ2-7; 7 bases are a match to TRBD1. J lost 5 bases, V lost 5 bases, and 6 bases had no gene match. Germline assignment: CDR1 MDHEN and CDR2 SYDVKM. This CDR3 has 13 amino acids.

Remarks on this clone: This sample also contains other DNA sequences that code for the same CDR3. This chain links TRBV19 with TRBJ2-3; possibly TRBD2 for D (5 bases). CDR3 length: 14 amino acids. Germline V gives CDR1 LNHDA, CDR2 SQIVND (reference sequence). Trimming left V 3 bases short and J 1 base short, with 8 bases between. Here the CDR3 DNA reads TGTGCCAGTAGTATTCGGGGTGGCACAGATACGCAGTATTTT. Protein product: CASSIRGGTDTQYF.

This chain uses TRBV28 with TRBJ2-7, with D maybe TRBD1 (6 bases). The germline gives CDR1 MDHEN, CDR2 SYDVKM. This CDR3 is built from 14 residues. The V gene lost 3 bases and the J gene lost 3 bases, with 12 bases spanning the gap. CDR3 amino acids: CASSFLGQRYEQYF. The CDR3 bases are TGTGCCAGCAGTTTCCTCGGACAGCGCTACGAGCAGTACTTC. Full variable domain (outside the CDR3, taken from reference TRBV28 and TRBJ2-7): DVKVTQSSRYLVKRTGEKVFLECVQDMDHENMFWYRQDPGLGLRLIYFSYDVKMKEKGDIPEGYSVSREKKERFSLILESASTNQTSMYLCASSFLGQRYEQYFGPGTRLTVT.

The chain recombines TRBV19 with TRBJ2-7; D is undetermined. The germline CDR1 and CDR2 sequences are LNHDA and SQIVND (reference sequence). V lost 3 bases, J lost 3 bases, and 9 bases lay in between. The CDR3 consists of 13 residues. In nucleotides, the CDR3 is TGTGCCAGTAGTATTTCTGGGCACTACGAGCAGTACTTC. Residues: CASSISGHYEQYF.

This chain joins TRBV15 and TRBJ1-6; a possible D gene is TRBD1 (6 bases). The CDR3 contains 18 residues. V was clipped by 0 bases and J by 9 bases, with 21 bases between them. Germline V gene lookup returns CDR1 LNHNV and CDR2 YYDKDF (reference sequence). The CDR3 protein is CATSREVLAGDRASPLHF. The CDR3, as DNA: TGTGCCACCAGCAGAGAGGTGCTGGCAGGGGATCGGGCTTCACCCCTCCACTTT.

The rearrangement uses TRBV7-9 and TRBJ1-1; TRBD1 matches 9 bases. This CDR3 contains 18 residues. V shed 1 base and J 4 bases; nucleotides not matched to a gene: 13. Germline V gene lookup returns CDR1 SEHNR and CDR2 FQNEAQ (reference sequence). The chain's CDR3 is CASSLVGRQGVSPTEAFF. The CDR3 coding sequence is TGTGCCAGCAGCTTAGTCGGCCGACAGGGGGTCTCACCCACTGAAGCTTTCTTT.

The V call is TRBV29-1, the J call TRBJ2-3, with 11 bases lining up with TRBD2. The CDR3 totals 15 residues. Trimming cost V 5 bases and J 3 bases; bases outside gene matches: 7. CDR1 is SQVTM, CDR2 ANQGSEA, per germline. CDR3: CSVLIAGGPTDTQYF. The CDR3 DNA sequence: TGCAGCGTTTTAATAGCGGGGGGGCCGACAGATACGCAGTATTTT.

The chain uses TRBV20-1 and TRBJ2-7, with D unclear. The V and J ends lost 6 bases and 0 bases respectively, with 6 bases between them. Germline values: CDR1 DFQATT, CDR2 SNEGSKA (reference sequence). This CDR3 spans 11 amino acids. The CDR3 nucleotides are TGCAGTGCCTCAGGCTCCTACGAGCAGTACTTC. Encoded protein: CSASGSYEQYF.

This chain joins TRBV4-1 and TRBJ2-3; maybe TRBD2 (6 bases). This CDR3 has 15 amino acids. In germline, CDR1 is MGHRA, CDR2 YSYEKL. V was shortened by 3 bases and J by 6 bases, with 16 bases between the two germline ends. The CDR3 loop is CASSQTGLSGDTQYF. The CDR3 bases are TGCGCCAGCAGCCAGACGGGACTCAGCGGGGATACGCAGTATTTT.

V gene TRBV29-1 combines with J gene TRBJ2-3; D may be TRBD1 (5 bases). There are 13 residues in the CDR3. V was trimmed by 4 bases and J by 7 bases, leaving 15 bases between them. Germline V gene sequence: CDR1 SQVTM, CDR2 ANQGSEA. CDR3 residues: CSVVGTAGHTQYF. CDR3 nucleotides: TGCAGCGTTGTTGGTACGGCAGGGCATACGCAGTATTTT.

This chain connects TRBV12-3 or TRBV12-4 to TRBJ2-7; no definite D call. The germline V and J ends were trimmed by 6 bases and 2 bases, with 11 bases remaining between them. CDR3 length: 13 amino acids. CDR3 sequence reads: CASSLLNPYEQYF. DNA for the CDR3: TGTGCCAGCAGCCTACTCAATCCCTACGAGCAGTACTTC.

This clone was recorded once. The chain recombines TRBV4-3 with TRBJ2-1; 12 nucleotides line up with TRBD2. The CDR3 length is 20 residues. With V trimmed by 0 bases and J by 0 bases, 9 bases remained unmatched. Germline V gene data show CDR1 as LGHNA and CDR2 as YSLEER. The CDR3 DNA follows: TGCGCCAGCAGCCAAGATTCTCGACTAGCGGGGGTTCCCTCCTACAATGAGCAGTTCTTC. Translating gives CASSQDSRLAGVPSYNEQFF.

The J gene is TRBJ1-1, the V gene TRBV7-9; D possibly corresponds to TRBD1 (5 bases). Looked up from germline, CDR1 is SEHNR and CDR2 is FQNEAQ (reference sequence). V lost 1 base and J 4 bases, leaving 10 bases between the germline ends. There are 14 residues in the CDR3. The CDR3 region is CASSLEGLITEAFF. CDR3 DNA sequence: TGTGCCAGCAGCTTAGAGGGACTCATCACTGAAGCTTTCTTT.